Listed here are 23 T cell receptor beta chains from one sample, sequenced in a study of blood T cell repertoires in COVID-19. Repertoires were generated with immunoSEQ multiplex PCR, while TCRdb's copy carries only in-frame clones and drops some. The table records around 150,000 clones, about 88% of them present only once. Sequencing used peripheral blood. These receptors came from a human donor with COVID-19, enrolled during active disease. The donor label of this sample is uncertain.

The genes are TRBV6-5 and TRBJ2-7; 11 bases match TRBD1. The V gene end was trimmed by 11 bases and the J gene end by 6 bases; junction bases not matched to a gene: 6. Looked up from germline, CDR1 is MNHEY and CDR2 is SVGAGI. CDR3 size: 12 residues. This chain's CDR3 is CASAGQGGEQYF. The CDR3 DNA reads TGTGCCTCGGCGGGACAGGGGGGCGAGCAGTACTTC.

The rearrangement joins TRBV3-1 (or the pseudogene TRBV3-2) to TRBJ1-5; possible D gene TRBD1, 6 bases. The CDR3 has 13 residues. Between the trimmed V and J ends, which lost 3 bases and 4 bases, there was a span of 7 bases. Germline CDR1 LGHDT, CDR2 YNNKEL (reference sequence). CDR3 bases: TGTGCCAGCAGCCAGGACAGTAATCAGCCCCAGCATTTT. Translation gives CASSQDSNQPQHF.

CDR3 protein: CASSVAATNEKLFF. The CDR3 nucleotides read TGTGCCAGCTCGGTGGCGGCGACTAATGAAAAACTGTTTTTT. The genes are TRBV18 and TRBJ1-4; no firm D call. The V gene lost 6 bases and the J gene lost 2 bases, with 10 bases spanning the gap. From germline, CDR1 is KGHSH and CDR2 LQKENI. The CDR3 is 14 residues long.

The chain joins TRBV3-1 (or the pseudogene TRBV3-2) to TRBJ2-7, with a possible D match to TRBD1 (5 bases). The CDR3 is 15 residues long. Trimming removed 0 bases at V and 2 bases at J, with 11 bases between. Germline V lookup: CDR1 LGHDT, CDR2 YNNKEL (reference sequence). CDR3 loop: CASSQEGAETYEQYF. CDR3 coding DNA: TGTGCCAGCAGCCAAGAAGGGGCGGAGACCTACGAGCAGTACTTC.

The chain carries TRBV4-2 and TRBJ2-7, with 8 positions matching TRBD1. The CDR3 has 15 amino acids. With 0 bases clipped from V and 5 bases from J, the junction kept 6 bases outside the gene matches. Looked up from germline, CDR1 is LGHNA and CDR2 is YNFKEQ. The CDR3 DNA sequence: TGTGCCAGCAGCCAAGATCCCCAGGGGGCGGACGAGCAGTACTTC. This translates into CASSQDPQGADEQYF.

The chain is built from TRBV28 and TRBJ2-7; perhaps TRBD2 as D (6 bases). Trimming removed 6 bases at V and 0 bases at J, with 15 bases between. This CDR3 comprises 15 residues. CDR1 and CDR2 from the germline V gene are MDHEN and SYDVKM. CDR3 coding DNA: TGTGCCAGCAGCGGAAGCGGGTGGAGCTCCTACGAGCAGTACTTC. It is translated as CASSGSGWSSYEQYF.

The chain combines TRBV5-5 with TRBJ1-1, with unresolved D. The CDR3 is 13 amino acids. V lost 4 bases and J 3 bases, leaving 10 bases between the germline ends. The germline CDR1 and CDR2 sequences are SGHKS and YYEKEE (reference sequence). CDR3 region: CASSPTGYTEAFF. Here the CDR3 DNA reads TGTGCCAGCAGCCCGACGGGATACACTGAAGCTTTCTTT.

This clone was seen more than once but under ten times. The chain couples TRBV2 to TRBJ2-6, with 8 bases lining up with TRBD1. Germline V gene lookup returns CDR1 SNHLY and CDR2 FYNNEI. The CDR3 covers 16 residues. V was pared by 10 bases and J by 0 bases, with 8 bases of the junction left unmatched. The CDR3 reads CATAGTGGSGANVLTF. CDR3 nucleotides: TGTGCCACGGCCGGGACAGGCGGCTCTGGGGCCAACGTCCTGACTTTC.

The J gene is TRBJ1-1, the V gene TRBV4-2; D perhaps matches TRBD1 (6 bases). The CDR3 loop spans 15 amino acids. V lost 1 base to trimming and J lost 6 bases, with 15 bases between them. Germline-derived CDR1 and CDR2 are LGHNA and YNFKEQ. The chain's CDR3 is CASSQGVGGRPEAFF. The CDR3 nucleotides are TGTGCCAGCAGCCAAGGGGTGGGGGGGCGTCCTGAAGCTTTCTTT.

The chain uses TRBV27 and TRBJ1-2; 9 nucleotides match TRBD1. Germline values: CDR1 MNHEY, CDR2 SMNVEV (reference sequence). The CDR3 is 16 amino acids. Trimming at V came to 5 bases and at J to 8 bases, leaving 15 bases not matched to a gene. DNA for the CDR3: TGTGCCAGCAGTCGAGGGGGCCCGGGACAGGGATTCGGCTACACCTTC. It encodes CASSRGGPGQGFGYTF.

This clone was observed a few times. The chain uses TRBV6-6 and TRBJ2-7, with 9 positions matching TRBD1. Trimming removed 0 bases from V and 3 bases from J; junction bases left unmatched: 3. Germline CDR1 and CDR2: MNHNY and SVGAGI (reference sequence). The CDR3 totals 15 residues. CDR3 sequence reads: CASSYSPGQGYEQYF. The CDR3 DNA follows: TGTGCCAGCAGTTACTCCCCGGGACAGGGCTACGAGCAGTACTTC.

This sequence joins TRBV12-5 and TRBJ1-5, with D unresolved. The CDR3 is made up of 18 amino acids. Trimming left V 0 bases short and J 1 base short, with 16 bases between. The germline gives CDR1 LGHNT, CDR2 FRNRAP. CDR3 sequence reads: CASGLVLRSRGSNQPQHF. CDR3 nucleotide sequence: TGTGCTAGTGGTTTGGTACTTAGGAGCCGTGGGAGCAATCAGCCCCAGCATTTT.

J is TRBJ2-1 and V is TRBV28; D not certain. The CDR3 runs to 14 residues. Germline V lookup: CDR1 MDHEN, CDR2 SYDVKM. The V end lost 2 bases, the J end lost 5 bases, and 10 bases lay between the germline ends. DNA of the CDR3: TGTGCCAGCAGTTTAACTGACATAAACAATGAGCAGTTCTTC. Translated: CASSLTDINNEQFF.

The chain carries TRBV2 and TRBJ1-1; 8 positions agree with TRBD1. The CDR3 totals 13 residues. The germline V gene has CDR1 SNHLY and CDR2 FYNNEI. The V gene end was trimmed by 5 bases and the J gene end by 3 bases; junction bases not matched to a gene: 2. CDR3 in amino acids: CASSPDRDTEAFF. CDR3 DNA: TGTGCCAGCAGTCCGGACAGGGACACTGAAGCTTTCTTT.

This chain joins TRBV3-1 (or the pseudogene TRBV3-2) and TRBJ1-1; D unclear. The germline V gene encodes CDR1 LGHDT and CDR2 YNNKEL (reference sequence). The CDR3 spans 13 residues. V gave up 1 base and J gave up 3 bases, with 6 bases separating them. The CDR3 here is CASSQVLDTEAFF. The CDR3 DNA is TGTGCCAGCAGCCAAGTCCTCGACACTGAAGCTTTCTTT.

Worth noting for this clone: A junction end diverges from the germline sequence, so it may reflect a read error. V and J are TRBV9 and TRBJ2-2, with D possibly matching TRBD2 (5 bases). Germline values: CDR1 SGDLS, CDR2 YYNGEE. CDR3 size: 15 residues. The CDR3 is CASSVAAGITRELFF. The CDR3 DNA is TGTGCCAGCAGCGTAGCGGCGGGTATCACCCGGGAGCTGTTTTTT.

This rearrangement joins TRBV27 to TRBJ2-2; D is undetermined. The CDR3 consists of 15 residues. Trimming cost V 5 bases and J 0 bases, with 10 bases left between them. Germline values: CDR1 MNHEY, CDR2 SMNVEV (reference sequence). For the CDR3, the DNA is TGTGCCAGCAGTCTTCGCCGGGCGAACACCGGGGAGCTGTTTTTT. Its translation: CASSLRRANTGELFF.

The J gene is TRBJ2-7, the V gene TRBV5-1, with TRBD2 identical over 10 bases. V lost 3 bases and J lost 0; bases outside the gene matches: 6. Germline V lookup: CDR1 SGHRS, CDR2 YFSETQ. This CDR3 comprises 16 residues. Here the CDR3 DNA reads TGCGCCAGCAGCTCCGGACTAGCGGCCCTCTCCTACGAGCAGTACTTC. Protein sequence: CASSSGLAALSYEQYF. Drawing the rest from reference TRBV5-1 and TRBJ2-7, the complete variable domain is KAGVTQTPRYLIKTRGQQVTLSCSPISGHRSVSWYQQTPGQGLQFLFEYFSETQRNKGNFPGRFSGRQFSNSRSEMNVSTLELGDSALYLCASSSGLAALSYEQYFGPGTRLTVT.

The chain carries TRBV10-3 and TRBJ2-1; D might be TRBD2 (5 bases). The CDR3 runs 12 residues. Trimming removed 0 bases from V and 9 bases from J, with 6 bases in between. Germline assignment: CDR1 ENHRY and CDR2 SYGVKD. This CDR3 is CAISESEGEQFF. CDR3 DNA: TGTGCCATCAGTGAGTCTGAGGGTGAGCAGTTCTTC.

The V and J genes are TRBV5-5 and TRBJ1-3; weak D call: TRBD1 (5 bases). The CDR3 consists of 17 residues. Trimming removed 1 base from V and 0 bases from J, with 14 bases in between. CDR1 and CDR2 (germline): SGHKS, YYEKEE (reference sequence). CDR3 coding DNA: TGTGCCAGCAGCTTGCTCGACAGAACATTCTCTGGAAACACCATATATTTT. Its translation: CASSLLDRTFSGNTIYF.

The V and J genes are TRBV18 and TRBJ1-2; weak D call: TRBD1 (5 bases). CDR3 length equals 14 residues. Trimming cost V 2 bases and J 6 bases, with 13 bases left between them. Germline lookup yields CDR1 KGHSH and CDR2 LQKENI. The DNA for the CDR3 is TGTGCCAGCTCACCATCAGCACAGGTGGATGGCTACACCTTC. It translates to CASSPSAQVDGYTF. Based on the CDR3 plus reference TRBV18 and TRBJ1-2, the full variable domain is NAGVMQNPRHLVRRRGQEARLRCSPMKGHSHVYWYRQLPEEGLKFMVYLQKENIIDESGMPKERFSAEFPKEGPSILRIQQVVRGDSAAYFCASSPSAQVDGYTFGSGTRLTVV.

CDR3 nucleotides: TGTGCCAGCAGTGTACTACAGGGGGAGGACGAGCAGTACTTC. Translated: CASSVLQGEDEQYF. The chain carries TRBV2 and TRBJ2-7; 8 bases map to TRBD1. V gave up 4 bases and J gave up 5 bases; unmatched junction bases: 7. In germline, CDR1 is SNHLY, CDR2 FYNNEI. This CDR3 region has 14 residues.

V gene TRBV19 combines with J gene TRBJ2-1; the D is unclear. The CDR3 is made up of 14 amino acids. The germline V and J ends were trimmed by 5 bases and 8 bases, with 16 bases remaining between them. Germline CDR1 and CDR2: LNHDA and SQIVND (reference sequence). The CDR3 sequence is CASSSWPSSDEQFF. The CDR3 region has the DNA TGTGCCAGTAGTTCATGGCCTTCCTCAGATGAGCAGTTCTTC.